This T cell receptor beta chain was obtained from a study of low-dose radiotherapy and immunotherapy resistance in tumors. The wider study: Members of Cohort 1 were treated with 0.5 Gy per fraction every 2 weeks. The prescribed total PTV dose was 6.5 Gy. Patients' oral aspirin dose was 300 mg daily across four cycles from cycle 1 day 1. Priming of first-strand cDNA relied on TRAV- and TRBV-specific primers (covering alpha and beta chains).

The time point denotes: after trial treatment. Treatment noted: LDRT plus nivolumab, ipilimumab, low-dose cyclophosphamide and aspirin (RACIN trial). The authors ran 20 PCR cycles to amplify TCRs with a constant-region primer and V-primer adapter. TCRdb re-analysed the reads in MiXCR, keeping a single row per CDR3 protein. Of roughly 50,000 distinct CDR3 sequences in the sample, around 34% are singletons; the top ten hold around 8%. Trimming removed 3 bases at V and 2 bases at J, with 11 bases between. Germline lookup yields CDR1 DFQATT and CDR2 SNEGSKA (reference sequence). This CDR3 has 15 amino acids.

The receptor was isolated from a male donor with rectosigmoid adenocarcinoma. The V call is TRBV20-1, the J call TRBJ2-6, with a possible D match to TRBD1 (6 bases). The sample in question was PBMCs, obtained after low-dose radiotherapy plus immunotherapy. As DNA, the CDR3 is TGCAGTGCTAGCCCCCGGACAGCTGGGGCCAACGTCCTGACTTTC. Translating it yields CSASPRTAGANVLTF.